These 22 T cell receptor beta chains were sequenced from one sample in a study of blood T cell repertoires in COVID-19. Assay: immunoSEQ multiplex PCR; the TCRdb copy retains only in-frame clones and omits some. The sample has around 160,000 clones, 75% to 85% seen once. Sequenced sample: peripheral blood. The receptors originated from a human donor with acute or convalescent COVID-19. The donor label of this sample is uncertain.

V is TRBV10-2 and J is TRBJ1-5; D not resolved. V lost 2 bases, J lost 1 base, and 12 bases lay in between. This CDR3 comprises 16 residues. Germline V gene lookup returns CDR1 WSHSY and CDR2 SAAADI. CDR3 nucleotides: TGCGCCAGCAGTGAGATCACCGGGAAGAGCAATCAGCCCCAGCATTTT. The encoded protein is CASSEITGKSNQPQHF.

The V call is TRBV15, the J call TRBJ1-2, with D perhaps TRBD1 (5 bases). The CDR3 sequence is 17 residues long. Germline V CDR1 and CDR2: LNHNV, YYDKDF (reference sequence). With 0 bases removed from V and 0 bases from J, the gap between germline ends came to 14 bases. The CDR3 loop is CATSRDQGGGANYGYTF. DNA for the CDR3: TGTGCCACCAGCAGAGATCAGGGCGGCGGAGCTAACTATGGCTACACCTTC.

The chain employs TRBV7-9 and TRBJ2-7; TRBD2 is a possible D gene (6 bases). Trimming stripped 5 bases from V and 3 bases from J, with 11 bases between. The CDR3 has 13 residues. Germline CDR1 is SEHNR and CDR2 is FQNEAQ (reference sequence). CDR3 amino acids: CASSLGGDYEQYV. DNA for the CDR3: TGTGCCAGCAGCCTGGGGGGAGACTACGAGCAGTACGTC.

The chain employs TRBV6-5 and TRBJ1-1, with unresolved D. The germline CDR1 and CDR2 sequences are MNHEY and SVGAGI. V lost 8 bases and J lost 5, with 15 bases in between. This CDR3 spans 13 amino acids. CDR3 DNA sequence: TGTGCCAGCTCGTCTGAACGGCGGACTGAAGCTTTCTTT. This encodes CASSSERRTEAFF.

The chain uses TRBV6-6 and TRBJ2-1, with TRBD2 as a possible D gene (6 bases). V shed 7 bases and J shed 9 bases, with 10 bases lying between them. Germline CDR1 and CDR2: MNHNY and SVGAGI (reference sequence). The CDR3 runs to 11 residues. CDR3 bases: TGTGCCAGCATTACCGGGGGTGAGCAGTTCTTC. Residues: CASITGGEQFF.

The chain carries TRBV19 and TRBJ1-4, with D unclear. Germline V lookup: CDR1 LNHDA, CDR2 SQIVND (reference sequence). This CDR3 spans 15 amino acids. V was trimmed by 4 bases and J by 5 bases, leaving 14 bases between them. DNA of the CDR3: TGTGCCAGTAGTAAGAGACCCTCGACAAATGAAAAACTGTTTTTT. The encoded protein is CASSKRPSTNEKLFF.

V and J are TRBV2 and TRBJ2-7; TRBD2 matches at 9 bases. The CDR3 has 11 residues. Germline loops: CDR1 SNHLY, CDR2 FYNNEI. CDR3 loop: CERGEGGEQYF. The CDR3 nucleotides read TGTGAGCGGGGGGAGGGAGGAGAGCAGTACTTC.

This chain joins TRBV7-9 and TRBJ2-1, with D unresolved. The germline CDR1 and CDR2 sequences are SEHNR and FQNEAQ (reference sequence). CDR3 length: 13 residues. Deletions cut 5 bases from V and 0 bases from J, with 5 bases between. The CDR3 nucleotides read TGTGCCAGCAGCCCGAGCTCCTACAATGAGCAGTTCTTC. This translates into CASSPSSYNEQFF.

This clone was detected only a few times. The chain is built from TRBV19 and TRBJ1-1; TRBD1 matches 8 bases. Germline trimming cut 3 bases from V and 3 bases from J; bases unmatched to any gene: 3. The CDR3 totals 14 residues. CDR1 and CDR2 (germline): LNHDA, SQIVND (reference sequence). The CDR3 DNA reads TGTGCCAGTAGTATGGCAGGGGGCTACACTGAAGCTTTCTTT. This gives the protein CASSMAGGYTEAFF.

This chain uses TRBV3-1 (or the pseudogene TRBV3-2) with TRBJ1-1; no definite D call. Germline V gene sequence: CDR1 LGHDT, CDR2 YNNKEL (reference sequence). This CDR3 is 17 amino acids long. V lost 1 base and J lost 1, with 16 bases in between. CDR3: CASSQVYFGLQNTEAFF. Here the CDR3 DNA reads TGTGCCAGCAGCCAAGTGTATTTTGGACTACAGAACACTGAAGCTTTCTTT.

The CDR3 here is CASSLTAETDTQYF. The CDR3 nucleotides read TGTGCCAGCAGTTTAACGGCGGAGACAGATACGCAGTATTTT. This sequence joins TRBV6-6 and TRBJ2-3; unclear D gene. The V end was cut by 4 bases, the J end by 3 bases, with 11 bases between. The CDR3 consists of 14 residues. CDR1 MNHNY and CDR2 SVGAGI come from the germline V gene (reference sequence).

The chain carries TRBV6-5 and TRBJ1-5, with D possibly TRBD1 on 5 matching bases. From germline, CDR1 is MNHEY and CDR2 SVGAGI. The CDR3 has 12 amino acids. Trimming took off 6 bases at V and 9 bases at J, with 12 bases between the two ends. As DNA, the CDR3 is TGTGCCAGCAGGGGACTGGGGAGGCCCCAGCATTTT. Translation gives CASRGLGRPQHF.

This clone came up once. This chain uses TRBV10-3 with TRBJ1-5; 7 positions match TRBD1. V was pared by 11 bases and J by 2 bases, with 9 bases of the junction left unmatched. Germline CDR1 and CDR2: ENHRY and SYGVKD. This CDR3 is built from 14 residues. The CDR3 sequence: CASQGPGGNQPQHF. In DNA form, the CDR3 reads TGTGCCTCACAGGGGCCAGGTGGCAATCAGCCCCAGCATTTT.

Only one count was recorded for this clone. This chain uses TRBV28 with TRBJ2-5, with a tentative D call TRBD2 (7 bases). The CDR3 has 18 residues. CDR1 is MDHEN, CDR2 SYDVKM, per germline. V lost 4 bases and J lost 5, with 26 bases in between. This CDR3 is CASSWKGGGSGKKETQYF. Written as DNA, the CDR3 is TGTGCCAGCAGTTGGAAGGGGGGAGGCAGCGGGAAAAAGGAGACCCAGTACTTC. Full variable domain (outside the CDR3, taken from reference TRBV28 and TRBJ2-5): DVKVTQSSRYLVKRTGEKVFLECVQDMDHENMFWYRQDPGLGLRLIYFSYDVKMKEKGDIPEGYSVSREKKERFSLILESASTNQTSMYLCASSWKGGGSGKKETQYFGPGTRLLVL.

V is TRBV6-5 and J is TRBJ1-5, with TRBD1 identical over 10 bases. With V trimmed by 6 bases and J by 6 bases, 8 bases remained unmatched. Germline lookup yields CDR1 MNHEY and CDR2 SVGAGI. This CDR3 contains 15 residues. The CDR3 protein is CASSSGTGAGQPQHF. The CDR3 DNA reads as TGTGCCAGCAGCTCCGGGACAGGGGCCGGTCAGCCCCAGCATTTT.

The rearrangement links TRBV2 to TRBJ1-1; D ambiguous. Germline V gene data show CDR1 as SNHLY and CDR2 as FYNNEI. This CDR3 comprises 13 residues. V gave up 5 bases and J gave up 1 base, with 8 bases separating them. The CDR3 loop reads CASSQEQNTEAFF. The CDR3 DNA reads TGTGCCAGCAGTCAGGAACAGAACACTGAAGCTTTCTTT.

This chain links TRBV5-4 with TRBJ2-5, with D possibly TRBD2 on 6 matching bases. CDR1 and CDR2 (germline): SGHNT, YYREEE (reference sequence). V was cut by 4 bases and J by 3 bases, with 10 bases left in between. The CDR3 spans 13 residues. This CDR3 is CASSGDSKETQYF. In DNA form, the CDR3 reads TGTGCCAGCAGCGGGGACTCAAAAGAGACCCAGTACTTC.

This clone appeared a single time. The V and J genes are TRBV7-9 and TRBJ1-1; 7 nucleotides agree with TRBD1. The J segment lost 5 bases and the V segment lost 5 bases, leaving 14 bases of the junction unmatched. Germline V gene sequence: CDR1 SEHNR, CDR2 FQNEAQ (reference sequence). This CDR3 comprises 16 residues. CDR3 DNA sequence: TGTGCCAGCAGCCAAATAGAAGGGGGCCGGGGGACTGAAGCTTTCTTT. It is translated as CASSQIEGGRGTEAFF.

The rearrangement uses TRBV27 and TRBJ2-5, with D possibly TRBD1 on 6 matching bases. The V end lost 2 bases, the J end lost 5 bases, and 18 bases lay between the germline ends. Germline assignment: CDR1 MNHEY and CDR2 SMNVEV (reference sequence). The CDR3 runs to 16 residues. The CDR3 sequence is CASSLAGTLVSETQYF. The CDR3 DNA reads TGTGCCAGCAGTTTAGCCGGGACATTGGTATCGGAGACCCAGTACTTC.

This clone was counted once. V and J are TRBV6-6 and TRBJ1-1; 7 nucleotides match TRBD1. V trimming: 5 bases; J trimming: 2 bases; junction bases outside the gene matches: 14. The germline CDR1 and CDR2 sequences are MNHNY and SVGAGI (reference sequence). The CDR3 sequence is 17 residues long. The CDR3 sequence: CASSQKRGRRGNTEAFF. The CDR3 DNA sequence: TGTGCCAGCAGTCAGAAAAGGGGGCGCAGAGGAAACACTGAAGCTTTCTTT.

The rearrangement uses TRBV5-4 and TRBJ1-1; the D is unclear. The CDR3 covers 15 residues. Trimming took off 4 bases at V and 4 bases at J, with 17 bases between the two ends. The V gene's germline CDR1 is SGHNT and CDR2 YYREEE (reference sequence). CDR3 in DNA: TGTGCCAGCAGCCCTGTGGCCGGGAAGGGCACTGAAGCTTTCTTT. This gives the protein CASSPVAGKGTEAFF.

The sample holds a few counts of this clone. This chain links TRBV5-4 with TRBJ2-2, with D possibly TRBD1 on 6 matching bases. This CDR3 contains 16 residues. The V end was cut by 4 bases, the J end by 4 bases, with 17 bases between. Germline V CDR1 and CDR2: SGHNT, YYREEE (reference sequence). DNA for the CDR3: TGTGCCAGCAGCCCGTTCGCGACAGGAGGCACCGGGGAGCTGTTTTTT. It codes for CASSPFATGGTGELFF. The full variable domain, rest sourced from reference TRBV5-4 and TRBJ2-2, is ETGVTQSPTHLIKTRGQQVTLRCSSQSGHNTVSWYQQALGQGPQFIFQYYREEENGRGNFPPRFSGLQFPNYSSELNVNALELDDSALYLCASSPFATGGTGELFFGEGSRLTVL.